Below, 3 T cell receptor beta chains from the same sample are listed, as sequenced in a study of T cell responses to AZD1222 COVID-19 vaccine. Assay used: immunoSEQ multiplex PCR; TCRdb lists only in-frame clones, some missing. Altogether about 84,000 clones are present, around nine tenths being singletons, with the ten largest covering 11%. The starting material was peripheral blood, obtained 28 days after the second AZD1222 dose. The receptors come from an adult who received the AZD1222 COVID-19 vaccine.

The gene calls are TRBV5-4 and TRBJ1-1; tentative D call: TRBD1 (5 bases). The ends were cut back, 4 bases at V and 1 base at J, with 11 bases in the middle. Germline loops: CDR1 SGHNT, CDR2 YYREEE (reference sequence). The CDR3 totals 14 residues. CDR3 residues: CASSPRQTNTEAFF. DNA for the CDR3: TGTGCCAGCAGCCCGCGACAGACGAACACTGAAGCTTTCTTT.

The V call is TRBV18, the J call TRBJ2-3; D gene ambiguous. Per germline, CDR1 KGHSH and CDR2 LQKENI. V lost 2 bases to trimming and J lost 2 bases, with 8 bases between them. The CDR3 has 14 amino acids. CDR3 nucleotides: TGTGCCAGCTCACCAAGAGGCTACACAGATACGCAGTATTTT. Translating it yields CASSPRGYTDTQYF.

The rearrangement uses TRBV6-5 and TRBJ2-1; a weak D match, TRBD2 (6 bases). This CDR3 region has 16 residues. V gave up 3 bases and J gave up 3 bases, with 15 bases separating them. Germline CDR1 and CDR2: MNHEY and SVGAGI. The CDR3 bases are TGTGCCAGCAGTTATTACGATCTAGCGTTCTACAATGAGCAGTTCTTC. Its translation is CASSYYDLAFYNEQFF.